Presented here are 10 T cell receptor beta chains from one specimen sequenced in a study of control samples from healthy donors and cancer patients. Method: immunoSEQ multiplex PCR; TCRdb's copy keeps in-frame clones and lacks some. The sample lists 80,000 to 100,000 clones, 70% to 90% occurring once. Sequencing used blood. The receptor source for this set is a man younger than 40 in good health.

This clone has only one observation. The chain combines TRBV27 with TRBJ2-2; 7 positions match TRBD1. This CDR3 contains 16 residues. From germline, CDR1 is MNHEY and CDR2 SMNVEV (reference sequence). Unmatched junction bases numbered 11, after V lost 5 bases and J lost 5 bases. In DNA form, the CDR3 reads TGTGCCAGCAGTCCCCAAGGGGGCGTTGGGACCGGGGAGCTGTTTTTT. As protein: CASSPQGGVGTGELFF.

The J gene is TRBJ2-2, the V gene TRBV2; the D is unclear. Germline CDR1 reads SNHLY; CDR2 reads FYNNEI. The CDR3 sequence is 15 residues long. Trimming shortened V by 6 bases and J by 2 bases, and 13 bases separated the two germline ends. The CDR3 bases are TGTGCCAGCAGCGGACCCCGGAGAAACACCGGGGAGCTGTTTTTT. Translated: CASSGPRRNTGELFF.

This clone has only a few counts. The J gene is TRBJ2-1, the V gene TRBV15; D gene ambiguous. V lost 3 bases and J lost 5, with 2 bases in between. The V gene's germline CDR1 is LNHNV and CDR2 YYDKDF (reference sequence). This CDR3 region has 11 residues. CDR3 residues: CATSSHNEQFF. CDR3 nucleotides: TGTGCCACCAGCAGCCACAATGAGCAGTTCTTC.

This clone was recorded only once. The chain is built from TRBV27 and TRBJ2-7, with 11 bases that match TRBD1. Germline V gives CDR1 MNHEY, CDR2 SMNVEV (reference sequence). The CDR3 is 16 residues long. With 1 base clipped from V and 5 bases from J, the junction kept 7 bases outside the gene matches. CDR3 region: CASSLLRTGGLDEQYF. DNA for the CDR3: TGTGCCAGCAGTTTATTGAGGACAGGGGGCTTGGACGAGCAGTACTTC.

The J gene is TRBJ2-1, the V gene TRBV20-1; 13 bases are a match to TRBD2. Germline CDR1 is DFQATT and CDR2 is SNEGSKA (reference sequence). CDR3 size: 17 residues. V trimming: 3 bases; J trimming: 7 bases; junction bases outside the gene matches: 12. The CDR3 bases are TGCAGTGCTAGTCAACTAGCGGGAGGGCTCATAAGGAATGAGCAGTTCTTC. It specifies CSASQLAGGLIRNEQFF.

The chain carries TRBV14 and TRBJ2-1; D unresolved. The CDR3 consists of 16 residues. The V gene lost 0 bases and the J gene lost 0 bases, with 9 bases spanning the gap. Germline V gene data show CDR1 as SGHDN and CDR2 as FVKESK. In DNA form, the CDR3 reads TGTGCCAGCAGCCAAGAGATATCGAGCTCCTACAATGAGCAGTTCTTC. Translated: CASSQEISSSYNEQFF.

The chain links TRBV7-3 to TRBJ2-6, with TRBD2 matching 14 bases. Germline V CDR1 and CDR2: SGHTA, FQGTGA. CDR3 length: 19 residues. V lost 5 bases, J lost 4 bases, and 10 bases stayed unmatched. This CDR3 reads CASSNPGLAGGTGANVLTF. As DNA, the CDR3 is TGTGCCAGCAGCAATCCAGGACTAGCGGGAGGAACGGGGGCCAACGTCCTGACTTTC.

The CDR3 loop reads CASSYSNADTQYF. CDR3 sequence (DNA): TGTGCCAGCAGTTACTCGAACGCAGATACGCAGTATTTT. This rearrangement joins TRBV6-2 or TRBV6-3 to TRBJ2-3; D gene uncertain. The CDR3 totals 13 residues. With 0 bases removed from V and 4 bases from J, the gap between germline ends came to 5 bases. CDR1 and CDR2 (germline): MNHEY, SVGEGT.

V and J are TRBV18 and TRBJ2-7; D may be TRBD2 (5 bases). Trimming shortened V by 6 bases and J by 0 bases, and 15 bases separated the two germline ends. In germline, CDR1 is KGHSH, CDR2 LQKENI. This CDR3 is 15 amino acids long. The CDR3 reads CASSQGAGASYEQYF. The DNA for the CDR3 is TGTGCCAGCTCGCAAGGTGCGGGTGCCTCCTACGAGCAGTACTTC.

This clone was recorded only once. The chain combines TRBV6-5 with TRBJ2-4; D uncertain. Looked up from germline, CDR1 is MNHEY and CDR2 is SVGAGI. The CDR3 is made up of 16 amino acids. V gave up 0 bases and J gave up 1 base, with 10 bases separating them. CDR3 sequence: CASSYSVSRAKNIQYF. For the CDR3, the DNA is TGTGCCAGCAGTTACTCCGTCAGTAGGGCCAAAAACATTCAGTACTTC.